The 15 T cell receptor beta chains reported below all come from one sample, sequenced in a study of beta chain features in type 1 diabetes. Study-wide results and limits: When Type 1 diabetes patients were examined, their TCRB CDR3s proved moderately but significantly shorter in all four CD4+ subsets.

Antigens for these TCRs are unknown. The sequenced template was cDNA made from the entire isolated RNA. The repertoire was sequenced with immunoSEQ multiplex PCR; TCRdb's copy has only in-frame clones and lacks some. The sample contains more than 95,000 clones, around 16% of which appear only once. Sequencing was performed on central memory CD4+ T cells from blood. The receptor source for this set is a man between 18 and 29 years old with type 1 diabetes.

This clone was detected only a few times. The chain combines TRBV10-3 with TRBJ2-3; maybe TRBD2 (6 bases). Trimming cost V 2 bases and J 11 bases, with 17 bases left between them. CDR1 is ENHRY and CDR2 is SYGVKD in the germline V gene. The CDR3 is 14 residues long. CDR3: CAISEDYSSSGQYF. Written as DNA, the CDR3 is TGTGCCATCAGTGAGGACTATTCAAGTAGCGGGCAGTATTTT.

As DNA, the CDR3 is TGTGCCAGCAGTGAATTGGCCTTCAATGAGCAGTTCTTC. It codes for CASSELAFNEQFF. The chain has TRBV2 and TRBJ2-1; D unresolved. The germline gives CDR1 SNHLY, CDR2 FYNNEI. The CDR3 has 13 amino acids. Deletions cut 2 bases from V and 6 bases from J, with 8 bases between.

To note about this clone: A junction end diverges from the germline sequence, so it may reflect a read error. This chain joins TRBV11-2 and TRBJ2-3; D is uncertain. Germline V gene sequence: CDR1 SGHAT, CDR2 FQNNGV. The CDR3 length is 13 residues. The DNA of the CDR3 is TGTGCCAGCAGCCCCGCCCCGGCAGAAACGCAGTATTTT. Translation: CASSPAPAETQYF.

This clone was seen only a few times. The chain carries TRBV29-1 and TRBJ2-3; 14 nucleotides agree with TRBD2. Trimming at V came to 7 bases and at J to 2 bases, leaving 14 bases not matched to a gene. Germline V lookup: CDR1 SQVTM, CDR2 ANQGSEA. This CDR3 region has 18 residues. This chain's CDR3 is CSGFGLAGGPHFTDTQYF. In DNA, the CDR3 is TGCAGCGGATTTGGACTAGCGGGGGGCCCACACTTCACAGATACGCAGTATTTT.

This clone was seen more than once but under ten times. This rearrangement joins TRBV6-1 to TRBJ2-7; D remains ambiguous. Germline V CDR1 and CDR2: MNHNS, SASEGT. Trimming took off 6 bases at V and 6 bases at J, with 15 bases between the two ends. The CDR3 runs 13 residues. The CDR3 here is CASRPLPSGEQYF. The CDR3 DNA follows: TGTGCCAGCAGACCACTCCCCTCGGGCGAGCAGTACTTC.

This clone appeared a few times. The genes are TRBV6-1 and TRBJ1-2; no firm D call. Trimming removed 9 bases at V and 2 bases at J, with 13 bases between. The CDR3 loop spans 13 amino acids. CDR1 and CDR2 from the germline V gene are MNHNS and SASEGT. The CDR3 coding sequence is TGTGCCAGTGACACCGGCCTAAACTATGGCTACACCTTC. It is translated as CASDTGLNYGYTF.

This clone came up a few times. The V call is TRBV27, the J call TRBJ2-2; no clear D. The CDR3 is made up of 14 amino acids. V was cut by 7 bases and J by 1 base, with 10 bases left in between. Germline-derived CDR1 and CDR2 are MNHEY and SMNVEV (reference sequence). CDR3 region: CASMILGNTGELFF. In DNA form, the CDR3 reads TGTGCCAGCATGATTTTGGGGAACACCGGGGAGCTGTTTTTT.

This clone was recorded a few times. This chain uses TRBV5-4 with TRBJ2-7; TRBD1 matches 7 bases. With 0 bases clipped from V and 1 base from J, the junction kept 4 bases outside the gene matches. This CDR3 has 15 amino acids. The V gene's germline CDR1 is SGHNT and CDR2 YYREEE (reference sequence). The CDR3 coding sequence is TGTGCCAGCAGCTTGGACCGGGGACAGTCCTACGAGCAGTACTTC. This sequence encodes CASSLDRGQSYEQYF.

There are a few counts of this clone. The CDR3 sequence is CAWSDKSADTQYF. CDR3 DNA: TGTGCCTGGAGTGATAAGTCAGCAGATACGCAGTATTTT. This sequence joins TRBV30 and TRBJ2-3; no reliable D call. This CDR3 is 13 amino acids long. The germline CDR1 and CDR2 sequences are GTSNPN and SVGIG (reference sequence). V was pared by 1 base and J by 4 bases, with 9 bases between.

This clone was picked up a small number of times. The gene calls are TRBV30 and TRBJ2-1, with D perhaps assigned TRBD1 or TRBD2 (5 bases each). V lost 3 bases, J lost 8 bases, and 14 bases lay in between. CDR1 is GTSNPN, CDR2 SVGIG, per germline (reference sequence). The CDR3 loop spans 13 amino acids. CDR3 protein: CAWSRDADYEQFF. CDR3 DNA sequence: TGTGCCTGGAGCAGGGACGCTGACTATGAGCAGTTCTTC.

This clone has more than one count but fewer than ten. The chain is built from TRBV6-1 and TRBJ1-6; D possibly corresponds to TRBD1 (6 bases). Germline CDR1 is MNHNS and CDR2 is SASEGT. The CDR3 covers 18 residues. The V gene lost 4 bases and the J gene lost 9 bases, with 25 bases spanning the gap. In DNA form, the CDR3 reads TGTGCCAGCAGTGCCACCGTGGCGGGGGGCGATTCCGGTTCACCCCTCCACTTT. This translates into CASSATVAGGDSGSPLHF.

This clone was seen a few times. The CDR3 DNA follows: TGTGCCAGCAGTGGCCTACTAGCGGGGTCCTACAATGAGCAGTTCTTC. Its translation is CASSGLLAGSYNEQFF. The chain has TRBV6-1 and TRBJ2-1; 10 bases are a match to TRBD2. This CDR3 spans 16 amino acids. Per germline, CDR1 MNHNS and CDR2 SASEGT. Trimming cost V 4 bases and J 1 base; bases outside gene matches: 4.

This clone was counted only a few times. V usage is TRBV14 and J usage is TRBJ1-2, with a possible D match to TRBD1 (5 bases). CDR3 size: 13 residues. CDR1 SGHDN and CDR2 FVKESK come from the germline V gene. Trimming took 4 bases from V and 3 from J, leaving 9 bases between them. CDR3 region: CASSPPGHYGYTF. The CDR3 coding sequence is TGTGCCAGCAGCCCCCCGGGACACTATGGCTACACCTTC.

The table lists this clone with a few counts. The chain combines TRBV19 with TRBJ2-5; 11 nucleotides line up with TRBD2. This CDR3 comprises 16 residues. V trimming: 4 bases; J trimming: 3 bases; junction bases outside the gene matches: 7. CDR1 is LNHDA and CDR2 is SQIVND in the germline V gene (reference sequence). The CDR3 nucleotides read TGTGCCAGTAGTAAGATGGCACTAGCGGGAGAAGAGACCCAGTACTTC. Translated, it gives CASSKMALAGEETQYF.

The rearrangement uses TRBV20-1 and TRBJ2-5, with unresolved D. The tail of the sequence fits TRBJ2-7 better, so the J call may be wrong. The CDR3 runs 11 residues. From germline, CDR1 is DFQATT and CDR2 SNEGSKA (reference sequence). DNA for the CDR3: TGCAGTGCTAACGAGGAGTACGAGCAGTACTTC. As protein: CSANEEYEQYF.